Listed below are T cell receptor beta chains from one sample, sequenced in a study of T cell responses to AZD1222 COVID-19 vaccine. Method: immunoSEQ multiplex PCR; TCRdb's copy keeps in-frame clones and lacks some. The sample gives 96,000 or so clones, under 90% of which show up once; about 28% is in the top ten. The sequencing used peripheral blood, collected on day 0 of AZD1222 vaccination. These receptors came from an adult in good health. CDR3s include the opening cysteine and the closing phenylalanine or tryptophan. Fields, in order: clone size, D gene, V gene, J gene, CDR3 protein, CDR3 DNA. D genes are given only for firm matches. Clone size is stated in some rows and not others, as once, few, many or a class when expanded.

.,.,TRBV6-5,TRBJ1-1,CASSWDPEAFF,TGTGCCAGCTCCTGGGATCCTGAAGCTTTCTTT
.,.,TRBV4-3,TRBJ2-2,CASSQDTRTYANTGELFF,TGCGCCAGCAGCCAAGATACGCGGACCTACGCGAACACCGGGGAGCTGTTTTTT
few,TRBD1,TRBV28,TRBJ1-2,CASSTGTANYGYTF,TGTGCCAGCAGTACAGGGACAGCTAACTATGGCTACACCTTC
.,.,TRBV7-2,TRBJ1-5,CASSLATGMDQPQHF,TGTGCCAGCAGCTTAGCTACAGGGATGGACCAGCCCCAGCATTTT
.,.,TRBV6-5,TRBJ2-5,CASSYTGLKTQYF,TGTGCCAGCAGTTACACAGGGCTAAAGACCCAGTACTTC
once,.,TRBV5-1,TRBJ1-3,CASSLGHTNSGNTIYF,TGCGCCAGCAGCTTGGGCCACACCAACTCTGGAAACACCATATATTTT
.,TRBD1,TRBV7-9,TRBJ2-7,CASSLGTGWSYEQYF,TGTGCCAGCAGCTTAGGGACAGGGTGGTCCTACGAGCAGTACTTC
.,TRBD2,TRBV4-2,TRBJ2-7,CASSQKSGGSSYEQYF,TGTGCCAGCAGCCAAAAAAGCGGGGGCAGCTCCTACGAGCAGTACTTC
once,TRBD1,TRBV6-4,TRBJ2-5,CASSVYRGETQYF,TGTGCCAGCAGTGTTTACAGGGGGGAGACCCAGTACTTC
.,.,TRBV4-3,TRBJ2-1,CASSQGGSYNEQFF,TGCGCCAGCAGCCAAGGGGGGAGCTACAATGAGCAGTTCTTC
.,.,TRBV5-4,TRBJ2-1,CASSHRSRVEQFF,TGTGCCAGCAGCCACCGTTCGAGAGTTGAGCAGTTCTTC